One T cell receptor (beta chain) is described in this entry. This clone was seen a single time. Which antigen it targets is not known. The input lacks base qualities; no much larger clone sits a single base away. The data derive from a study of radiotherapy plus CTLA-4 blockade in lung cancer (dated by TCRdb to the late 2010s). With regard to the full study: Objective responses occurred in 18% of enrolled patients, and around 30% achieved disease control.

Receptor amplification or capture employed the immunoSEQ multiplex PCR assay. The table comes from immuneACCESS by way of TCRdb, which keeps in-frame sequences with V and J called. Part of the clones is missing from these tables; in studies checked, under half for an unresolved V gene and the rest for unknown reasons. The table for this sample lists approximately 80,000 clones; approximately 84% of them were counted only once. The ten most abundant clones make up 0.65% to 0.85% of the sample. Findings and caveats that apply to the study as a whole: After treatment with radiotherapy and ipilimumab, TCR clones that originated in tumors expanded in peripheral blood. Increased serum interferon-beta after radiation, together with early dynamic changes in blood T cell clones, were reported to be the strongest predictors of response.

The study tested focal radiation therapy combined with CTLA-4 blockade (ipilimumab) in patients with chemo-refractory metastatic non-small-cell lung cancer. The receptor was derived from a human donor with non-small cell lung cancer who had stable disease on radiotherapy plus ipilimumab. The source material was peripheral blood, sampled from a patient treated with radiotherapy plus ipilimumab.

The CDR3 reads as follows: CASSSLEGSQHF. The DNA sequence is TGTGCCAGCAGCTCATTAGAGGGCTCCCAGCATTTT. Recombination linked TRBV7-9 to TRBJ1-5; too little of a D gene remains to name it. V is pared back by 4 bases and J by 11 bases, with 12 bases lying between the germline termini. Inclusive of the bounding cysteine and phenylalanine, the CDR3 is 12 residues long. Here the CDR3 DNA is all that survives: 36 bases in frame from base 1. From a lookup of the germline V gene (reference sequence), CDR1 and CDR2 are SEHNR and FQNEAQ.